This T cell receptor (beta chain) is from a study of Graves' ophthalmopathy and Graves' hyperthyroidism. Orbital computed tomography, together with clinical symptoms, serum thyroxine, TRAb and thyroid ultrasound, was used for diagnosis. Amplification from RNA transcripts yielded the TCR beta CDR3 regions. First-round RT-PCR with HTBI primers preceded a second-round multiplex PCR. TCRdb ran MiXCR on the multiplex PCR reads and lists one entry per CDR3 protein. Among 600,000 to 950,000 distinct CDR3 sequences listed, around 40% were seen once. The CDR3 totals 14 residues. Losses at the gene ends were 8 bases for V and 0 bases for J; bases not matched to a gene: 3. The germline V gene has CDR1 MRHNA and CDR2 SNTAGT.

This rearrangement joins TRBV6-4 to TRBJ2-2; 7 bases are a match to TRBD1. This receptor was identified in an adult man with Graves' ophthalmopathy. Sequenced: peripheral blood. The CDR3 loop is CASVDRANTGELFF. Written as DNA, the CDR3 is TGTGCCAGCGTCGACAGGGCGAACACCGGGGAGCTGTTTTTT.